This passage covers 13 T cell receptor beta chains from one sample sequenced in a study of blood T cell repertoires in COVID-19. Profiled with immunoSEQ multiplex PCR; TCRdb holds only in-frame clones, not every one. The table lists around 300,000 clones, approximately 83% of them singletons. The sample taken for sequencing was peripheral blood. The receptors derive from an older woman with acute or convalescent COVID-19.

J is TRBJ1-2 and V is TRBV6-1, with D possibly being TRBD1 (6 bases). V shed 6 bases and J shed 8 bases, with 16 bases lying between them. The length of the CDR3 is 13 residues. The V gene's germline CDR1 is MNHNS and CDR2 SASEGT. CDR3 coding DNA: TGTGCCAGCAGCCTCACAGGGCTGAGAGGCTACACCTTC. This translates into CASSLTGLRGYTF.

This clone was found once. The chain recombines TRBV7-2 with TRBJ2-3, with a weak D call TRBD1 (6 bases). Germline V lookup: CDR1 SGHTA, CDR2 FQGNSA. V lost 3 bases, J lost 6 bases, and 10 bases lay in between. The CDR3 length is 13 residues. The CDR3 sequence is CASSFHRDDTQYF. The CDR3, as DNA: TGTGCCAGCAGCTTCCACAGGGATGATACGCAGTATTTT.

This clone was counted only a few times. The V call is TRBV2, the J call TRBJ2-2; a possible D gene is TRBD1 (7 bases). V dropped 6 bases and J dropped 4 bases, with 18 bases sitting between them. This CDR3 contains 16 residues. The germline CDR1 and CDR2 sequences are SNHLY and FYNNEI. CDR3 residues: CASSPSPGGTTGELFF. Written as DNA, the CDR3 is TGTGCCAGCAGCCCATCCCCAGGGGGGACCACCGGGGAGCTGTTTTTT. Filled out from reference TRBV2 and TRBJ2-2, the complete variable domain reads EPEVTQTPSHQVTQMGQEVILRCVPISNHLYFYWYRQILGQKVEFLVSFYNNEISEKSEIFDDQFSVERPDGSNFTLKIRSTKLEDSAMYFCASSPSPGGTTGELFFGEGSRLTVL.

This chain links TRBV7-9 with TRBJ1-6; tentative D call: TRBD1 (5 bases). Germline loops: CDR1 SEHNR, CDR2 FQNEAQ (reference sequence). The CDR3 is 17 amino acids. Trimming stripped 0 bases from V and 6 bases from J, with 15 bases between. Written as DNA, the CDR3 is TGTGCCAGCAGCTTAGCCCCGCTTTTCAGGGCTAATTCACCCCTCCACTTT. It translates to CASSLAPLFRANSPLHF.

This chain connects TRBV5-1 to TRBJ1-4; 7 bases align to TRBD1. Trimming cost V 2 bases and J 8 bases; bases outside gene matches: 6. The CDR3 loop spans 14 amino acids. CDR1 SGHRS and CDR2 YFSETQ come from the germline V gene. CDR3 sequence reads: CASSFRQGGEKLFF. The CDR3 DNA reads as TGCGCCAGCAGCTTCCGACAGGGAGGCGAAAAACTGTTTTTT. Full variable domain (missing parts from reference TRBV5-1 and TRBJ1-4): KAGVTQTPRYLIKTRGQQVTLSCSPISGHRSVSWYQQTPGQGLQFLFEYFSETQRNKGNFPGRFSGRQFSNSRSEMNVSTLELGDSALYLCASSFRQGGEKLFFGSGTQLSVL.

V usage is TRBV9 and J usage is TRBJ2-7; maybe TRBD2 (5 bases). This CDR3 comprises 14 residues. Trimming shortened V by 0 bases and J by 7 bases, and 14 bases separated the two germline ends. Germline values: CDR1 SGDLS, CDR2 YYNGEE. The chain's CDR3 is CASSVAGPPGEQYF. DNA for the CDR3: TGTGCCAGCAGCGTAGCTGGCCCACCGGGGGAGCAGTACTTC.

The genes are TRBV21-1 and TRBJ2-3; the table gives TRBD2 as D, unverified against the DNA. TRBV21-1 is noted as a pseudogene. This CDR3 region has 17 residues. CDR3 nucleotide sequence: TGTGCCAGCAGCCCACTGGGACTAGCGGAGTTCACAGATACGCAGTATTTT. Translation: CASSPLGLAEFTDTQYF.

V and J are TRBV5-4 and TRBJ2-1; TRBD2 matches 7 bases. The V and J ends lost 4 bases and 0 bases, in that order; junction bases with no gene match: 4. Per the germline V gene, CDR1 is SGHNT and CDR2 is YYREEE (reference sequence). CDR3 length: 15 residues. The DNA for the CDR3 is TGTGCCAGCAGCCCGGGGGGATTCTCCTACAATGAGCAGTTCTTC. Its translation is CASSPGGFSYNEQFF.

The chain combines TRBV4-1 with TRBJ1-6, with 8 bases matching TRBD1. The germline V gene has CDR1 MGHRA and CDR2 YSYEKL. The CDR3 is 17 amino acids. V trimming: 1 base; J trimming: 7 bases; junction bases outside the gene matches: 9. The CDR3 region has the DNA TGCGCCAGCAGCCAAGGCCTCAGGGGGCGCAAAAATTCACCCCTCCACTTT. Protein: CASSQGLRGRKNSPLHF.

This CDR3 is CARGGLKSGGTQYF. The CDR3 coding sequence is TGTGCCAGGGGCGGACTCAAATCCGGCGGGACCCAGTACTTC. The genes are TRBV2 and TRBJ2-5; D possibly corresponds to TRBD2 (5 bases). CDR1 and CDR2 from the germline V gene are SNHLY and FYNNEI. V gave up 9 bases and J gave up 7 bases, with 21 bases separating them. The CDR3 spans 14 residues.

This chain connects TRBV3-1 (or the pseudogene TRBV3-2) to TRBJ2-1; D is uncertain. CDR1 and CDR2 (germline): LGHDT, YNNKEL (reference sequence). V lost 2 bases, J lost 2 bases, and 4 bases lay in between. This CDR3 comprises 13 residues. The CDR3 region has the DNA TGTGCCAGCAGCCAACAAACCTACAATGAGCAGTTCTTC. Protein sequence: CASSQQTYNEQFF.

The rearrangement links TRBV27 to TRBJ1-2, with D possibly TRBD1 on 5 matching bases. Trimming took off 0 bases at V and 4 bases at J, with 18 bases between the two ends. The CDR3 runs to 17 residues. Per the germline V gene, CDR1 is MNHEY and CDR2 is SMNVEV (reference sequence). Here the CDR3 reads CASSLSAVEGLSYGYTF. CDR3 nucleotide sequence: TGTGCCAGCAGTTTATCCGCCGTCGAGGGACTTAGCTATGGCTACACCTTC.

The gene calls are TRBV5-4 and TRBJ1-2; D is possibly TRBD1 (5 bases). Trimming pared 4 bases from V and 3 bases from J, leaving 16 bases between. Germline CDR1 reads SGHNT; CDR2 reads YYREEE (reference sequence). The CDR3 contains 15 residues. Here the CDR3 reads CASSPGGERDYGYTF. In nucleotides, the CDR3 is TGTGCCAGCAGCCCAGGAGGGGAGCGAGACTATGGCTACACCTTC.